Listed below are T cell receptor beta chains from one sample, sequenced in a study of cytomegalovirus exposure and HLA in healthy donors. Using immunoSEQ multiplex PCR, the repertoire was profiled, and TCRdb retains in-frame clones only, with some absent. The table has roughly 200,000 clones, roughly 78% seen once. Sample: PBMCs. These receptors all come from a woman aged 40 to 50 in good health and CMV-seronegative. Both conserved end residues are part of each CDR3. The D gene is left open where the match is weak. Only part of the rows carry a size: once, few, many, or a class if the clone is expanded.

abundance: -
d_gene: -
v_gene: TRBV2
j_gene: TRBJ2-1
CDR3nt: TGTGCCAGCAGTGATGCAGGGGGGATTTACAATGAGCAGTTCTTC
CDR3aa: CASSDAGGIYNEQFF

abundance: once
d_gene: -
v_gene: TRBV6-1
j_gene: TRBJ1-1
CDR3nt: TGTGCCAGCAGTGAAAGAGCCGGGGAGACTGAAGCTTTCTTT
CDR3aa: CASSERAGETEAFF

abundance: -
d_gene: TRBD1
v_gene: TRBV7-2
j_gene: TRBJ1-5
CDR3nt: TGTGCCAGCAGCTTCTTTAGGGCCAGGGGGCTACAGCCCCAGCATTTT
CDR3aa: CASSFFRARGLQPQHF

abundance: -
d_gene: -
v_gene: TRBV9
j_gene: TRBJ1-1
CDR3nt: TGTGCCAGCAGCGTTGACAGCTCGAACACTGAAGCTTTCTTT
CDR3aa: CASSVDSSNTEAFF

abundance: -
d_gene: -
v_gene: TRBV28
j_gene: TRBJ1-1
CDR3nt: TGTGCCAGCAGTTTGGGGGCTTTAAACACTGAAGCTTTCTTT
CDR3aa: CASSLGALNTEAFF

abundance: -
d_gene: -
v_gene: TRBV11-3
j_gene: TRBJ2-1
CDR3nt: TGTGCCAGCAGCCCTCCCGGGACTGGTAATGAGCAGTTCTTC
CDR3aa: CASSPPGTGNEQFF

abundance: -
d_gene: -
v_gene: TRBV7-9
j_gene: TRBJ1-5
CDR3nt: TGTGCCAGCAGCCCCACGGGGGGAGGCAATCAGCCCCAGCATTTT
CDR3aa: CASSPTGGGNQPQHF

abundance: once
d_gene: TRBD2
v_gene: TRBV5-1
j_gene: TRBJ2-3
CDR3nt: TGCGCCAGCAGCTTCCAGGGACTAGCGAGGACTAGCACAGATACGCAGTATTTT
CDR3aa: CASSFQGLARTSTDTQYF

abundance: once
d_gene: TRBD1
v_gene: TRBV6-5
j_gene: TRBJ1-1
CDR3nt: TGTGCCAGCAGTTCCGGGACAGGGTTGAATGAAGCTTTCTTT
CDR3aa: CASSSGTGLNEAFF

abundance: -
d_gene: -
v_gene: TRBV9
j_gene: TRBJ1-4
CDR3nt: TGTGCCAGCAGCGTAGGTCAGGGTAGTGAAAAACTGTTTTTT
CDR3aa: CASSVGQGSEKLFF

abundance: -
d_gene: -
v_gene: TRBV30
j_gene: TRBJ1-6
CDR3nt: TGTGCCTGGAACAGGGAGGGCAATTCACCCCTCCACTTT
CDR3aa: CAWNREGNSPLHF

abundance: -
d_gene: TRBD1
v_gene: TRBV7-9
j_gene: TRBJ2-7
CDR3nt: TGTGCCAGCAGCCCTCGGGACAGCCAAAATTACTACGAGCAGTACTTC
CDR3aa: CASSPRDSQNYYEQYF

abundance: -
d_gene: TRBD2
v_gene: TRBV6-1
j_gene: TRBJ2-1
CDR3nt: TGTGCCAGCAGTAGCGGGAGTGGCCCGGGGGAGCAGTTCTTC
CDR3aa: CASSSGSGPGEQFF

abundance: -
d_gene: -
v_gene: TRBV19
j_gene: TRBJ2-2
CDR3nt: TGTGCCAGTAGTACCAGCGGATACGGGGGGGAGCTGTTTTTT
CDR3aa: CASSTSGYGGELFF

abundance: -
d_gene: -
v_gene: TRBV25-1
j_gene: TRBJ1-5
CDR3nt: TGTGCCAGCAGTGGCGGTCCCGGCAATCAGCCCCAGCATTTT
CDR3aa: CASSGGPGNQPQHF

abundance: -
d_gene: -
v_gene: TRBV19
j_gene: TRBJ2-2
CDR3nt: TGTGCCAGTAGTTATCAAACAGGGTGGAACACCGGGGAGCTGTTTTTT
CDR3aa: CASSYQTGWNTGELFF

abundance: -
d_gene: -
v_gene: TRBV2
j_gene: TRBJ2-7
CDR3nt: TGTGCCAGCAGTGCCGGGTACTCCTACGAGCAGTACTTC
CDR3aa: CASSAGYSYEQYF

abundance: -
d_gene: TRBD2
v_gene: TRBV29-1
j_gene: TRBJ2-1
CDR3nt: TGCAGCGGGAGGGGACTAGCGGGACCCGATGAGCAGTTCTTC
CDR3aa: CSGRGLAGPDEQFF

abundance: -
d_gene: TRBD1
v_gene: TRBV5-4
j_gene: TRBJ1-2
CDR3nt: TGTGCCAGCAGCCCTGGGACAGGGAACTATGGCTACACCTTC
CDR3aa: CASSPGTGNYGYTF

abundance: -
d_gene: TRBD2
v_gene: TRBV6-5
j_gene: TRBJ2-7
CDR3nt: TGTGCCAGCAGAAAGACTAGCGTCTTGTACGAGCAGTACTTC
CDR3aa: CASRKTSVLYEQYF

abundance: few
d_gene: TRBD2
v_gene: TRBV11-2
j_gene: TRBJ2-1
CDR3nt: TGTGCCAGCACCCTGCCCGGGACTACTCCCTACAATGAGCAGTTCTTC
CDR3aa: CASTLPGTTPYNEQFF

abundance: -
d_gene: TRBD1
v_gene: TRBV7-2
j_gene: TRBJ1-2
CDR3nt: TGTGCCAGCAGCCGCAATACAGGGGTTAGTGGCTACACCTTC
CDR3aa: CASSRNTGVSGYTF

abundance: -
d_gene: -
v_gene: TRBV6-1
j_gene: TRBJ1-2
CDR3nt: TGTGCCAGCTCGGACGGGGATGGCTACACCTTC
CDR3aa: CASSDGDGYTF

abundance: -
d_gene: -
v_gene: TRBV6-4
j_gene: TRBJ2-2
CDR3nt: TGTGCCAGCAGTGACGGGGGGAGCACCGGGGAGCTGTTTTTT
CDR3aa: CASSDGGSTGELFF

abundance: -
d_gene: -
v_gene: TRBV9
j_gene: TRBJ2-5
CDR3nt: TGTGCCAGCACCGCGGAGACAGATTTCCAAGAGACCCAGTACTTC
CDR3aa: CASTAETDFQETQYF

abundance: many
d_gene: -
v_gene: TRBV5-1
j_gene: TRBJ1-3
CDR3nt: TGCGCCAGCAGTGGGGGGAATTCCGGAAACACCATATATTTT
CDR3aa: CASSGGNSGNTIYF

abundance: -
d_gene: -
v_gene: TRBV7-2
j_gene: TRBJ1-5
CDR3nt: TGTGTCAGCAGCCTGACAGGAAGCAATCAGCCCCAGCATTTT
CDR3aa: CVSSLTGSNQPQHF

abundance: -
d_gene: -
v_gene: TRBV30
j_gene: TRBJ2-7
CDR3nt: TGTGCCTGGAGTGTACCCCCCTTTGGGGCGGCCCTGAACGAGCAGTACTTC
CDR3aa: CAWSVPPFGAALNEQYF

abundance: -
d_gene: TRBD1
v_gene: TRBV5-1
j_gene: TRBJ1-3
CDR3nt: TGCGCCAGCAGCCCGACAGGGGTAGGCGCCCGGAACACCATATATTTT
CDR3aa: CASSPTGVGARNTIYF

abundance: once
d_gene: TRBD1
v_gene: TRBV5-1
j_gene: TRBJ2-2
CDR3nt: TGCGCCAGCAGCTTGTATGTGACAGGGGTACCACCGAACACCGGGGAGCTGTTTTTT
CDR3aa: CASSLYVTGVPPNTGELFF

abundance: -
d_gene: -
v_gene: TRBV6-1
j_gene: TRBJ1-1
CDR3nt: TGTGCCAGCAGTGAAGTTAAGGGAGGGAAGGCTGAAGCTTTCTTT
CDR3aa: CASSEVKGGKAEAFF

abundance: -
d_gene: TRBD1
v_gene: TRBV4-3
j_gene: TRBJ2-7
CDR3nt: TGCGCCAGCAGCCAAGAATCGCAGGGGGCTCACGAGCAGTACTTC
CDR3aa: CASSQESQGAHEQYF

abundance: -
d_gene: -
v_gene: TRBV7-8
j_gene: TRBJ1-4
CDR3nt: TGTGCCAGCAGCCCCCGGGGGGGCCTGAAGGGAAAACTGTTTTTT
CDR3aa: CASSPRGGLKGKLFF

abundance: -
d_gene: TRBD2
v_gene: TRBV10-3
j_gene: TRBJ2-7
CDR3nt: TGTGCCATCAGTAACTCCGGGACTAGATCCTCCTACGAGCAGTACTTC
CDR3aa: CAISNSGTRSSYEQYF

abundance: once
d_gene: TRBD1
v_gene: TRBV19
j_gene: TRBJ1-5
CDR3nt: TGTGCCAGTAGTATAGATCTGACAGGGCGCCAGCATTTT
CDR3aa: CASSIDLTGRQHF

abundance: -
d_gene: TRBD1
v_gene: TRBV7-6
j_gene: TRBJ2-7
CDR3nt: TGTGCCAGCAGCTTAGCTATTCGAAAAACCGGGACAGGGATCCCCTACGAGCAGTACTTC
CDR3aa: CASSLAIRKTGTGIPYEQYF

abundance: -
d_gene: -
v_gene: TRBV5-1
j_gene: TRBJ2-5
CDR3nt: TGCGCCAGCAGCTTGTGGGACACGAGGCGGGAGACCCAGTACTTC
CDR3aa: CASSLWDTRRETQYF

abundance: once
d_gene: -
v_gene: TRBV9
j_gene: TRBJ2-6
CDR3nt: TGTGCCAGCAGCGTAGGGAGCCTCGGGGCCAACGTCCTGACTTTC
CDR3aa: CASSVGSLGANVLTF

abundance: few
d_gene: TRBD1
v_gene: TRBV9
j_gene: TRBJ1-4
CDR3nt: TGTGCCAGCAGCCCGGGACAGGGGAATGAAAAACTGTTTTTT
CDR3aa: CASSPGQGNEKLFF

abundance: -
d_gene: -
v_gene: TRBV6-1
j_gene: TRBJ2-7
CDR3nt: TGTGCCAGCAGTATTCGGGGAGGCGAGCAGTACTTC
CDR3aa: CASSIRGGEQYF

abundance: once
d_gene: -
v_gene: TRBV10-1
j_gene: TRBJ1-1
CDR3nt: TGCGCCAGCACCACCGGACAGTCCACTGAAGCTTTCTTT
CDR3aa: CASTTGQSTEAFF

abundance: few
d_gene: TRBD1
v_gene: TRBV5-1
j_gene: TRBJ1-4
CDR3nt: TGCGCCAGCAGCCCGGACAGGGTGGGGAAACTGTTTTTT
CDR3aa: CASSPDRVGKLFF

abundance: -
d_gene: -
v_gene: TRBV5-5
j_gene: TRBJ2-7
CDR3nt: TGTGCCAGCAGTAGTAACGGTGCCGAGCAGTACTTC
CDR3aa: CASSSNGAEQYF

abundance: -
d_gene: TRBD1
v_gene: TRBV2
j_gene: TRBJ1-2
CDR3nt: TGTGCCAGCAGTGAAGGGGACAGGCAGGGACCGATTAACTATGGCTACACCTTC
CDR3aa: CASSEGDRQGPINYGYTF

abundance: -
d_gene: -
v_gene: TRBV11-3
j_gene: TRBJ2-1
CDR3nt: TGTGCCAGCAGCTTCGGGGGTTTGGACAATGAGCAGTTCTTC
CDR3aa: CASSFGGLDNEQFF

abundance: -
d_gene: -
v_gene: TRBV5-8
j_gene: TRBJ1-5
CDR3nt: TGTGCCAGCAGCTTGGGACAGAACAATCAGCCCCAGCATTTT
CDR3aa: CASSLGQNNQPQHF

abundance: -
d_gene: TRBD2
v_gene: TRBV7-6
j_gene: TRBJ2-7
CDR3nt: TGTGCCAGCAGCTTAGTGTCAGGCGGGAGCATCTACGAGCAGTACTTC
CDR3aa: CASSLVSGGSIYEQYF

abundance: few
d_gene: TRBD1
v_gene: TRBV2
j_gene: TRBJ1-4
CDR3nt: TGTGCCAGCAGTGACTCCGGGACAGGGGGCGAAAAACTGTTTTTT
CDR3aa: CASSDSGTGGEKLFF

abundance: once
d_gene: -
v_gene: TRBV5-4
j_gene: TRBJ1-1
CDR3nt: TGTGCCAGCAGCTCAACCGGGAGGGAAGCTTTCTTT
CDR3aa: CASSSTGREAFF

abundance: -
d_gene: TRBD2
v_gene: TRBV2
j_gene: TRBJ2-5
CDR3nt: TGTGCCAGCAGTGCCGACTGGAGCGGGGGCAAAGAGACCCAGTACTTC
CDR3aa: CASSADWSGGKETQYF

abundance: -
d_gene: -
v_gene: TRBV19
j_gene: TRBJ1-1
CDR3nt: TGTGCCAGTAGTTTCCAGGGAAGCCACACTGAAGCTTTCTTT
CDR3aa: CASSFQGSHTEAFF

abundance: -
d_gene: -
v_gene: TRBV16
j_gene: TRBJ1-1
CDR3nt: TGTGCCAGCAGCCATAGACCGGGGGATGAAGCTTTCTTT
CDR3aa: CASSHRPGDEAFF

abundance: -
d_gene: -
v_gene: TRBV10-1
j_gene: TRBJ1-1
CDR3nt: TGCGCCAGCAGTGCGAAATCGGACACTGAAGCTTTCTTT
CDR3aa: CASSAKSDTEAFF

abundance: few
d_gene: -
v_gene: TRBV6-6
j_gene: TRBJ2-5
CDR3nt: TGTGCCACCAGGGGGGGAGAGACCCAGTACTTC
CDR3aa: CATRGGETQYF

abundance: few
d_gene: -
v_gene: TRBV5-6
j_gene: TRBJ2-7
CDR3nt: TGTGCCAGCAGCACTCAGGGTCCAGGGAACTACGAGCAGTACTTC
CDR3aa: CASSTQGPGNYEQYF

abundance: -
d_gene: -
v_gene: TRBV5-6
j_gene: TRBJ2-3
CDR3nt: TGTGCCAGCAGCTGGGTGGCAGGGTCGATCACAAGCCGAGATACGCAGTATTTT
CDR3aa: CASSWVAGSITSRDTQYF

abundance: -
d_gene: -
v_gene: TRBV10-3
j_gene: TRBJ2-4
CDR3nt: TGTGCCATCAGTGAACAGGTAGATTTAGCCAAAAACATTCAGTACTTC
CDR3aa: CAISEQVDLAKNIQYF